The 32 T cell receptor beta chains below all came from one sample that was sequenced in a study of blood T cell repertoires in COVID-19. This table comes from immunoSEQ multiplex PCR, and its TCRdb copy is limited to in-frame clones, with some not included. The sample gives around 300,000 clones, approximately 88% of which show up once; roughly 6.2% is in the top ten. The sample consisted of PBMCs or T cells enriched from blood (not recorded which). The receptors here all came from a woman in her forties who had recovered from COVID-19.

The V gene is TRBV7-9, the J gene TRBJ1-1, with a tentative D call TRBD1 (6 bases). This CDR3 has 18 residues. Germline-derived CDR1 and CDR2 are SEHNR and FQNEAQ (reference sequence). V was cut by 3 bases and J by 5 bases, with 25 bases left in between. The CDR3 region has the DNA TGTGCCAGCAGCTTCAGGGGTGGCAGTCAAATAAAGGGAACTGAAGCTTTCTTT. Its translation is CASSFRGGSQIKGTEAFF.

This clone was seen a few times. The CDR3 coding sequence is TGTGCCAGCAGTCAAGGGGGTTTCGCGAACACCGGGGAGCTGTTTTTT. Amino acids: CASSQGGFANTGELFF. The chain couples TRBV7-6 to TRBJ2-2; possible D gene TRBD1, 6 bases. The CDR3 extends over 16 amino acids. Trimming left V 6 bases short and J 0 bases short, with 14 bases between. Germline CDR1 is SGHVS and CDR2 is FNYEAQ.

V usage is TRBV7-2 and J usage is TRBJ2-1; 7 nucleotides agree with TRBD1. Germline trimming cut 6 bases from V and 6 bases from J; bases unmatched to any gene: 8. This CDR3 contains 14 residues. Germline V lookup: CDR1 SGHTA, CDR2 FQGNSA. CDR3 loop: CASSVQGLGNEQFF. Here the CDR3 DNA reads TGTGCCAGCAGTGTACAGGGGTTAGGCAATGAGCAGTTCTTC.

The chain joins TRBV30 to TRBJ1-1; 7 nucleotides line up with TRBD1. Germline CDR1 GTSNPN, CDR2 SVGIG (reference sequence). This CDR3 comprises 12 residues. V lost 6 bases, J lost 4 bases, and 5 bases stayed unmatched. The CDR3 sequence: CACGQVPTEAFF. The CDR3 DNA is TGTGCCTGCGGACAGGTCCCCACTGAAGCTTTCTTT.

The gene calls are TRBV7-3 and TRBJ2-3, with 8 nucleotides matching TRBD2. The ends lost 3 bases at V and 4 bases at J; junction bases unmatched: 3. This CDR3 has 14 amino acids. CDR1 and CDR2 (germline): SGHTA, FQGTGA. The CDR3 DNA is TGTGCCAGCAGCTTCATGACTAGCGCAGATACGCAGTATTTT. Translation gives CASSFMTSADTQYF.

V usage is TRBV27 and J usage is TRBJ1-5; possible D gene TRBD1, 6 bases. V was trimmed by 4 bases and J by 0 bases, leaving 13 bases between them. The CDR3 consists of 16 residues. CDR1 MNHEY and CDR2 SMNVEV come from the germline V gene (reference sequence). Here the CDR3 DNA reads TGTGCCAGCAGTTGGTCCGGGACACTTAGCAATCAGCCCCAGCATTTT. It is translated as CASSWSGTLSNQPQHF.

The CDR3 here is CASSLGTSGSPGEQFF. The CDR3 region has the DNA TGTGCCAGCAGCTTGGGGACTAGCGGGAGCCCTGGTGAGCAGTTCTTC. The chain joins TRBV7-9 to TRBJ2-1; 14 bases agree with TRBD2. Germline V gene data show CDR1 as SEHNR and CDR2 as FQNEAQ (reference sequence). This CDR3 is built from 16 residues. The J segment lost 9 bases and the V segment lost 3 bases, leaving 7 bases of the junction unmatched.

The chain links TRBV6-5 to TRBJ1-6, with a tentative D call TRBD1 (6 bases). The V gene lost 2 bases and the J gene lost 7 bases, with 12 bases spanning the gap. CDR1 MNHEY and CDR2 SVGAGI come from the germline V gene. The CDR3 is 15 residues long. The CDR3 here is CASSYRSGENSPLHF. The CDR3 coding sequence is TGTGCCAGCAGTTACAGGTCAGGGGAGAATTCACCCCTCCACTTT.

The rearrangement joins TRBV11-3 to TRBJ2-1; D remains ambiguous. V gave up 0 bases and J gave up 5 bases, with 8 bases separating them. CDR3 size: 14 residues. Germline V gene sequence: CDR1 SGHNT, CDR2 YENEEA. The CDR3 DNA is TGTGCCAGCAGCTTAGAGACACTGCACAATGAGCAGTTCTTC. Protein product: CASSLETLHNEQFF.

The CDR3 DNA reads TGTGCCAGCAGCCTCACCTTAGGGGGGGTAGGGGGTGAGCAGTTCTTC. As protein: CASSLTLGGVGGEQFF. The J gene is TRBJ2-1, the V gene TRBV3-1 (or the pseudogene TRBV3-2), with D possibly being TRBD2 (7 bases). There are 16 residues in the CDR3. Per the germline V gene, CDR1 is LGHDT and CDR2 is YNNKEL (reference sequence). Trimming left V 4 bases short and J 9 bases short, with 22 bases between.

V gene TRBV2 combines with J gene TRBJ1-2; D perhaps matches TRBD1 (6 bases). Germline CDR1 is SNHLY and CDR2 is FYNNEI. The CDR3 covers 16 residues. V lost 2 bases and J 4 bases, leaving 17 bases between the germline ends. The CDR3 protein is CASSENPPPGAYGYTF. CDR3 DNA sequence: TGTGCCAGCAGTGAAAATCCCCCTCCAGGGGCCTATGGCTACACCTTC.

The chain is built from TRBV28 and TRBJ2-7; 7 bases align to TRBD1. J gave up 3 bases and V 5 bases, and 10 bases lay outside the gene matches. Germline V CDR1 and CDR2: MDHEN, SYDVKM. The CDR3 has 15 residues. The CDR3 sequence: CASSGPGQINYEQYF. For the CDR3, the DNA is TGTGCCAGCAGTGGGCCGGGACAGATAAACTACGAGCAGTACTTC.

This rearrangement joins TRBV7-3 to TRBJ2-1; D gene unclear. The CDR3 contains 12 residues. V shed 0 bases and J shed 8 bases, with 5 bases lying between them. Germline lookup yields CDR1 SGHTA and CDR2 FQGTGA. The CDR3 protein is CASSLTGDEQFF. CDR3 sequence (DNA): TGTGCCAGCAGCTTAACCGGAGATGAGCAGTTCTTC.

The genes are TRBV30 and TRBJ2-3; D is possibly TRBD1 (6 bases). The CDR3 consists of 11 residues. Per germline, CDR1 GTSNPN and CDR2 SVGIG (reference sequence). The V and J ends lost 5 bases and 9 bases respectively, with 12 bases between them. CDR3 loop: CAWGRGVTQYF. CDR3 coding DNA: TGTGCCTGGGGCAGGGGAGTAACGCAGTATTTT.

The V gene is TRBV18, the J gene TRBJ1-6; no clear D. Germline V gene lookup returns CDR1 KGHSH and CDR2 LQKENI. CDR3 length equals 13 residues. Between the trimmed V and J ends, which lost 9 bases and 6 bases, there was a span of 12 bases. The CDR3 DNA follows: TGTGCCAGTAAACAGATTCCTAATTCACCCCTCCACTTT. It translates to CASKQIPNSPLHF.

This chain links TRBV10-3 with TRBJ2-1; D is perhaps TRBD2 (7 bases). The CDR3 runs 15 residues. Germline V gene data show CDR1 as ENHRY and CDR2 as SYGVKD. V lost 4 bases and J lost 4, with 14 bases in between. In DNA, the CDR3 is TGTGCCATCAGTGTGCGGGGAGGGGGATACAATGAGCAGTTCTTC. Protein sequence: CAISVRGGGYNEQFF.

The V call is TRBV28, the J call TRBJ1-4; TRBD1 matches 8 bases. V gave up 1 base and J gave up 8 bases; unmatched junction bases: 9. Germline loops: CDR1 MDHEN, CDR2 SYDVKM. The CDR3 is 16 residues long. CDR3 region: CASSLSVRGLDEKLFF. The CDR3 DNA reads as TGTGCCAGCAGTTTATCTGTCAGGGGGCTGGACGAAAAACTGTTTTTT. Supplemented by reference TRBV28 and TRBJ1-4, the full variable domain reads DVKVTQSSRYLVKRTGEKVFLECVQDMDHENMFWYRQDPGLGLRLIYFSYDVKMKEKGDIPEGYSVSREKKERFSLILESASTNQTSMYLCASSLSVRGLDEKLFFGSGTQLSVL.

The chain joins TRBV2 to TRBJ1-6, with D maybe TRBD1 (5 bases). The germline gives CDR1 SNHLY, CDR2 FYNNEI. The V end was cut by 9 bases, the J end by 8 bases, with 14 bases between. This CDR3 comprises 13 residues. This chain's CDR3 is CARLQAPDSPLHF. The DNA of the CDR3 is TGTGCCAGACTACAGGCTCCGGATTCACCCCTCCACTTT.

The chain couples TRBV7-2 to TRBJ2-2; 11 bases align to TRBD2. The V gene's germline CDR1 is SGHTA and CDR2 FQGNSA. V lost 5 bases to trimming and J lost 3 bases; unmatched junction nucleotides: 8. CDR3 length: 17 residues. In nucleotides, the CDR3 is TGTGCCAGCAGCCACCTAGCGGGAGGAATATACACCGGGGAGCTGTTTTTT. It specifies CASSHLAGGIYTGELFF.

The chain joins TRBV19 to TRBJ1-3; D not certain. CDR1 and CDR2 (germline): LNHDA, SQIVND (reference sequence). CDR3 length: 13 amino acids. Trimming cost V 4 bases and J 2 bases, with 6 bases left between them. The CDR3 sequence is CASSRLAGNTIYF. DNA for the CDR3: TGTGCCAGTAGTAGATTAGCTGGAAACACCATATATTTT.

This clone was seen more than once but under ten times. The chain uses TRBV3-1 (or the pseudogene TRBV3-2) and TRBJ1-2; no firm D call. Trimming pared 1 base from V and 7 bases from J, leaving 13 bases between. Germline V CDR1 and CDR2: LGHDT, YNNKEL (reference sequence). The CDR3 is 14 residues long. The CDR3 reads CASSQVQNSGGYTF. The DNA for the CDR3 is TGTGCCAGCAGCCAAGTGCAGAACTCGGGTGGCTACACCTTC.

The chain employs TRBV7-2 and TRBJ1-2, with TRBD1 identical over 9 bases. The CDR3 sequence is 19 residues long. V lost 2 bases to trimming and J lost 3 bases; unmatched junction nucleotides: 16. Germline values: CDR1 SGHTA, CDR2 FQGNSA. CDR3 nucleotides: TGTGCCAGCAGCTTATCCTCTTTACAGGGGGCGTGGGTTGACTATGGCTACACCTTC. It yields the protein CASSLSSLQGAWVDYGYTF.

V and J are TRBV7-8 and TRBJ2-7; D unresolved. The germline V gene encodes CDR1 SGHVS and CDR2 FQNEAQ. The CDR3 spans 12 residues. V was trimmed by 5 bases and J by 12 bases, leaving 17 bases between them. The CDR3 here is CASSHMGSPMYF. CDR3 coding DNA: TGTGCCAGCAGCCACATGGGCTCCCCTATGTACTTC. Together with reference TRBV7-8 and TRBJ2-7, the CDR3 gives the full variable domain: GAGVSQSPRYKVAKRGQDVALRCDPISGHVSLFWYQQALGQGPEFLTYFQNEAQLDKSGLPSDRFFAERPEGSVSTLKIQRTQQEDSAVYLCASSHMGSPMYFGPGTRLTVT.

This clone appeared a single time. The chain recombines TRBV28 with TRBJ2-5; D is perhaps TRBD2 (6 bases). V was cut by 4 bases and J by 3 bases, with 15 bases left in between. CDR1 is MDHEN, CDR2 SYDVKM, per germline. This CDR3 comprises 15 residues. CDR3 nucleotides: TGTGCCAGCAGTTCCCCGGGACTCGTCGAAGAGACCCAGTACTTC. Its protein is CASSSPGLVEETQYF. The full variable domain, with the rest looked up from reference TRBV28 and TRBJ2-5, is DVKVTQSSRYLVKRTGEKVFLECVQDMDHENMFWYRQDPGLGLRLIYFSYDVKMKEKGDIPEGYSVSREKKERFSLILESASTNQTSMYLCASSSPGLVEETQYFGPGTRLLVL.

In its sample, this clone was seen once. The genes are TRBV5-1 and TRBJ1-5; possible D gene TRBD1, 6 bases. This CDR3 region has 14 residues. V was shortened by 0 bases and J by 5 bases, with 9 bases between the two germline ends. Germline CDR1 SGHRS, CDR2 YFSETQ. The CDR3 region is CASSLEGHHQPQHF. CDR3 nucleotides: TGCGCCAGCAGCTTGGAGGGACATCATCAGCCCCAGCATTTT.

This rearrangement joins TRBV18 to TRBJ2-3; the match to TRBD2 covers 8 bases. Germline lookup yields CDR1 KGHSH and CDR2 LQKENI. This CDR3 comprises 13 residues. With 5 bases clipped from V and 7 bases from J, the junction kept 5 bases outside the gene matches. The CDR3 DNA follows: TGTGCCAGCTCAGAGACTAGCGACCATACGCAGTATTTT. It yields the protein CASSETSDHTQYF.

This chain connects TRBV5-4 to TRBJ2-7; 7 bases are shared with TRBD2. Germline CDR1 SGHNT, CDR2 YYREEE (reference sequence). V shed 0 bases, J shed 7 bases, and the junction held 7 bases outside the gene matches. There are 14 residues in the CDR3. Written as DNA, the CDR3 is TGTGCCAGCAGCTTGGCGGGGGGTATGAGAGAGCAGTACTTC. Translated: CASSLAGGMREQYF.

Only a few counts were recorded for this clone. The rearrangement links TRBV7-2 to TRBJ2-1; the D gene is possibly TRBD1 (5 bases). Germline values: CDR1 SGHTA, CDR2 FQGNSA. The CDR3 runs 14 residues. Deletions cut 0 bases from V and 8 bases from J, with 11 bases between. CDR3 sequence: CASSLASGYYEQFF. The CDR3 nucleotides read TGTGCCAGCAGCTTAGCGTCAGGGTACTATGAGCAGTTCTTC.

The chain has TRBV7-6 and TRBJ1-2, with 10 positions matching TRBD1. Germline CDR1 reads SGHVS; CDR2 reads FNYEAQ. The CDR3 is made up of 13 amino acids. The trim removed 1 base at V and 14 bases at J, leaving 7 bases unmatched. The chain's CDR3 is CASSLEEDRGGTF. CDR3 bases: TGTGCCAGCAGCTTAGAAGAGGACAGGGGGGGTACCTTC.

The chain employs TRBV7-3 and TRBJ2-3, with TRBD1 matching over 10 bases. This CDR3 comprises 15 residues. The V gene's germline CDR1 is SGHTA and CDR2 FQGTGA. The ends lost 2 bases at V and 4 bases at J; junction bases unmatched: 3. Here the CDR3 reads CASSLGQGGADTQYF. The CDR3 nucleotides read TGTGCCAGCAGCTTAGGACAGGGGGGCGCAGATACGCAGTATTTT.

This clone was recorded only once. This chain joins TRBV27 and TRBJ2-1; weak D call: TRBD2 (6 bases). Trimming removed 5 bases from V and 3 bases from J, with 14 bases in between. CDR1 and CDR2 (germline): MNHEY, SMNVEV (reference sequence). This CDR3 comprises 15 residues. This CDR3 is CASSTTTGSYNEQFF. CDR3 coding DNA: TGTGCCAGCAGTACCACGACCGGGAGCTACAATGAGCAGTTCTTC.

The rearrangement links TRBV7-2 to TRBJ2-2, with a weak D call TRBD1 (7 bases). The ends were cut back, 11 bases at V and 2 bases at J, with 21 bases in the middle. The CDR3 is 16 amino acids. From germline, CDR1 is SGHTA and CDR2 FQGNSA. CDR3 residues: CACQGGWGKNTGELFF. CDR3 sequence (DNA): TGTGCCTGCCAGGGGGGTTGGGGGAAAAACACCGGGGAGCTGTTTTTT.